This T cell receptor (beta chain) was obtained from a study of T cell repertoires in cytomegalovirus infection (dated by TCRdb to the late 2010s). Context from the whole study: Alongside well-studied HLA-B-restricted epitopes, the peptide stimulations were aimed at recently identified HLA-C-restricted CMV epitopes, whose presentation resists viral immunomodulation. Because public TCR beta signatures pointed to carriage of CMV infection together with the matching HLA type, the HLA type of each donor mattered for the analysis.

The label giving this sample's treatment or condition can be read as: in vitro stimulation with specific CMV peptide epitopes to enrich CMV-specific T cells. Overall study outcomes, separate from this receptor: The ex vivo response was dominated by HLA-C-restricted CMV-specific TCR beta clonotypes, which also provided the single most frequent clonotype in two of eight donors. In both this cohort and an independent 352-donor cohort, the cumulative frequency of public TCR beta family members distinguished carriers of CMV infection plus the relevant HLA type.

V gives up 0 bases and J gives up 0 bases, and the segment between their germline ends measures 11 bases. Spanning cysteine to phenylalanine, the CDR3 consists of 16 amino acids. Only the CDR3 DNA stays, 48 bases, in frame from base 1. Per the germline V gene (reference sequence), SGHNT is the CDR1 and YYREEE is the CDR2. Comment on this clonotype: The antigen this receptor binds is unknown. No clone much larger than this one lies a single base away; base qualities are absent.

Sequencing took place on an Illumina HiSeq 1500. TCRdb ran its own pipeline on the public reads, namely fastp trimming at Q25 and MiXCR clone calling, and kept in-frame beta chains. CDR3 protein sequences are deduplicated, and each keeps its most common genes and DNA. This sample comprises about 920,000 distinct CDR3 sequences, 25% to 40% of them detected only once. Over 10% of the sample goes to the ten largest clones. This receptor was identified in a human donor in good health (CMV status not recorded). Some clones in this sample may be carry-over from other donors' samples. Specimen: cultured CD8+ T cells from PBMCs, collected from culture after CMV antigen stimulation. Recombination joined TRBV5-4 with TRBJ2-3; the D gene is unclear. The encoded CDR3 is CASSLALQPSTDTQYF. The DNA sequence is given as TGTGCCAGCAGCTTGGCCTTACAACCTAGCACAGATACGCAGTATTTT.